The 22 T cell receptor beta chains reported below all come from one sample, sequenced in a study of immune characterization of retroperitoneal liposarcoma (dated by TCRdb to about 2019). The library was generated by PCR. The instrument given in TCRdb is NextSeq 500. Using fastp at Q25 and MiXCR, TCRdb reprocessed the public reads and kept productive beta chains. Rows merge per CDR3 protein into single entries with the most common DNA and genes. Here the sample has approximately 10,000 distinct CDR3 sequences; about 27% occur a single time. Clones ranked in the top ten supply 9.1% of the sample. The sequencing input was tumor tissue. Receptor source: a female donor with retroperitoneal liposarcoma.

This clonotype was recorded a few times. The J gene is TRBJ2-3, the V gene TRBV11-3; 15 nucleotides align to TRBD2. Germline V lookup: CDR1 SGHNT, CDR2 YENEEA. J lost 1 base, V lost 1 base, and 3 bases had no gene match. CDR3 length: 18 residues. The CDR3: CASSLAGTSGGRTDTQYF. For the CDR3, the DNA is TGTGCCAGCAGCTTAGCCGGGACTAGCGGGGGGCGCACAGATACGCAGTATTTT.

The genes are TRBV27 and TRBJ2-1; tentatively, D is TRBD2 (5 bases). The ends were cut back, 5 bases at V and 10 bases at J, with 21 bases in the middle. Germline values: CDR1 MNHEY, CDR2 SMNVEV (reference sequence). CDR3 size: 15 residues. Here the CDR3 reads CASSLTPGLNYEQFF. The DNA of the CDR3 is TGTGCCAGCAGTCTCACTCCTGGACTTAACTACGAGCAGTTCTTC.

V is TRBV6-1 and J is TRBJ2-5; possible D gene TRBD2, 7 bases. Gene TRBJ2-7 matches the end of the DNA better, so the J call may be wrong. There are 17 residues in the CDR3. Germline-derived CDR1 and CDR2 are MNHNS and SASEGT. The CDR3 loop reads CASTDLGGGARGYEQYF. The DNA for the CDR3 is TGTGCCAGCACCGACCTAGGGGGGGGGGCTCGAGGCTACGAGCAGTACTTC.

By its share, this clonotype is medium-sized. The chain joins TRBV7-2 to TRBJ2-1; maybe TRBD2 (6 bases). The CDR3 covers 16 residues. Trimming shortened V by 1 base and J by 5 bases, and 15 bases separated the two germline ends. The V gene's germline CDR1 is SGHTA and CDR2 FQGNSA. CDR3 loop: CASSLVGGGSHNEQFF. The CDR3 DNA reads TGTGCCAGCAGCTTAGTCGGCGGAGGGTCTCACAATGAGCAGTTCTTC.

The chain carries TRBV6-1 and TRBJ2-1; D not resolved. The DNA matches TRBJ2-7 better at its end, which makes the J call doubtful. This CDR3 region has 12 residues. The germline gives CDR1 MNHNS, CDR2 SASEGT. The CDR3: CASRDAFNEQYF. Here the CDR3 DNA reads TGTGCCAGCAGGGACGCCTTCAATGAGCAGTACTTC.

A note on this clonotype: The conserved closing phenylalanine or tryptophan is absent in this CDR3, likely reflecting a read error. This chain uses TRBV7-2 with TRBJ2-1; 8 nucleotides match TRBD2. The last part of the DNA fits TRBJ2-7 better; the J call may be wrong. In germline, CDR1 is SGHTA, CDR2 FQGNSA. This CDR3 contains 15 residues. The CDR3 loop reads CASNPGGTITYEQYP. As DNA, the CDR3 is TGTGCCAGCAATCCGGGGGGGACCATAACCTACGAGCAGTACCCC.

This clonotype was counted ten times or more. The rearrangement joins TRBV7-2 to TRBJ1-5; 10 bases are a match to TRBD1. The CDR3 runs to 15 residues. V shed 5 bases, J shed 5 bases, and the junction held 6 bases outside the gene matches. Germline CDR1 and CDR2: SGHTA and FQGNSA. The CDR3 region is CASSLTGTGDQPQHF. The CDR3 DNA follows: TGTGCCAGCAGCCTCACCGGGACAGGGGATCAGCCCCAGCATTTT.

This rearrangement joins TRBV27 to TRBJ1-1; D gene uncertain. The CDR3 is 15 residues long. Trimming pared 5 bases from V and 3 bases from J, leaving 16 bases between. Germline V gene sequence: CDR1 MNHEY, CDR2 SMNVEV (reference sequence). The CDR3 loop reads CASSMGPVVDTEAFF. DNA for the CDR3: TGTGCCAGCAGTATGGGCCCCGTAGTAGACACTGAAGCTTTCTTT.

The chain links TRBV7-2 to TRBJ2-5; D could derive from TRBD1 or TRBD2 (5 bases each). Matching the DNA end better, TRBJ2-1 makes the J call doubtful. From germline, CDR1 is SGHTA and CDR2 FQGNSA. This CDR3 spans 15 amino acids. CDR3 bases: TGTGCCAGCATCCCTGGGGCAGGGAGCTCCTACGAGCAGTTCTTC. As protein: CASIPGAGSSYEQFF.

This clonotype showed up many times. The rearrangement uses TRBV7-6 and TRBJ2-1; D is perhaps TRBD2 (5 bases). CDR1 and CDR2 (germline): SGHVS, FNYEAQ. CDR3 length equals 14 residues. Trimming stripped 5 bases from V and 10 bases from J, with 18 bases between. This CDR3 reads CASSPEGLAYEQFF. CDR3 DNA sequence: TGTGCCAGCAGCCCCGAAGGCCTAGCCTACGAGCAGTTCTTC. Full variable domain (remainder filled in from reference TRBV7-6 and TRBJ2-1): GAGVSQSPRYKVTKRGQDVALRCDPISGHVSLYWYRQALGQGPEFLTYFNYEAQQDKSGLPNDRFSAERPEGSISTLTIQRTEQRDSAMYRCASSPEGLAYEQFFGPGTRLTVL.

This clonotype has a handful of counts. The CDR3 DNA sequence: TGTGCCAGCAGCTTGTACGGGGAGAACACTGAAGCTTTCTTT. Its protein is CASSLYGENTEAFF. This rearrangement joins TRBV5-6 to TRBJ1-1; D not resolved. CDR3 length: 14 residues. Germline V gene data show CDR1 as SGHDT and CDR2 as YYEEEE. V lost 1 base and J 1 base, leaving 8 bases between the germline ends. The variable domain in full, with the rest retrieved from reference TRBV5-6 and TRBJ1-1, is DAGVTQSPTHLIKTRGQQVTLRCSPKSGHDTVSWYQQALGQGPQFIFQYYEEEERQRGNFPDRFSGHQFPNYSSELNVNALLLGDSALYLCASSLYGENTEAFFGQGTRLTVV.

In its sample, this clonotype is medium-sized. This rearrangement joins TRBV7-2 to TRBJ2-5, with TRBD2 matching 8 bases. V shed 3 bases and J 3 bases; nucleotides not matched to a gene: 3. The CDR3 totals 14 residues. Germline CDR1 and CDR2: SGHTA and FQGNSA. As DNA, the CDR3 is TGTGCCAGCAGCTTGGGGACTAGGAAAGAGACCCAGTACTTC. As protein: CASSLGTRKETQYF.

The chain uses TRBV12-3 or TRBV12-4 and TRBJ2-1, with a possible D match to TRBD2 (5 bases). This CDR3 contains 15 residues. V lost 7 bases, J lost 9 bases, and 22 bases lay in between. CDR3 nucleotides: TGTGCCAGCATATATTCCTCAGCGGAGAAGATTGAGCAGTTCTTC. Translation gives CASIYSSAEKIEQFF.

This CDR3 is CASSFGDRNYGYTF. CDR3 DNA: TGTGCCAGCAGCTTTGGGGACAGAAACTATGGCTACACCTTC. The V and J genes are TRBV7-2 and TRBJ1-2, with 7 bases matching TRBD1. Germline loops: CDR1 SGHTA, CDR2 FQGNSA. The CDR3 totals 14 residues. V lost 3 bases, J lost 2 bases, and 3 bases stayed unmatched.

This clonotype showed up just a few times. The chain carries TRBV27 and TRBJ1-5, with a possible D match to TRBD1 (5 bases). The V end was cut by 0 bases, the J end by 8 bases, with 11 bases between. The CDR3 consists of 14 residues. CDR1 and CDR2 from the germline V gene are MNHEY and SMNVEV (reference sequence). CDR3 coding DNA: TGTGCCAGCAGTTTATCGGCAGGGATGAAGCCCCAGCATTTT. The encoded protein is CASSLSAGMKPQHF.

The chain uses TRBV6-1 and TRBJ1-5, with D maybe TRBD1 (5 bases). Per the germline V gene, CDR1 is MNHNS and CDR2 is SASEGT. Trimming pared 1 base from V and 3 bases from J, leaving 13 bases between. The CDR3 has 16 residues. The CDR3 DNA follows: TGTGCCAGCAGTGAAGGGGGACTTTTCCTCAATCAGCCCCAGCATTTT. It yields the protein CASSEGGLFLNQPQHF.

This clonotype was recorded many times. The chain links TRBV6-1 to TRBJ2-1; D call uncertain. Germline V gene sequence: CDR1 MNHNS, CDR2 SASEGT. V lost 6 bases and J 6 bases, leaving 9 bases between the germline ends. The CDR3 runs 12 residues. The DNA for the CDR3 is TGTGCCAGCAGGGACCCATCCAATGAGCAGTTCTTC. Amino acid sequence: CASRDPSNEQFF.

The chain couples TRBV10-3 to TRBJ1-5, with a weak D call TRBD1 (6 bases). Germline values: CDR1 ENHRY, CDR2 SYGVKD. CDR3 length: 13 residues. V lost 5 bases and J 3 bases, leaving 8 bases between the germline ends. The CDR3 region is CAISKGDNQPQHF. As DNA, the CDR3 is TGTGCCATCAGTAAGGGGGACAATCAGCCCCAGCATTTT.

The CDR3 DNA is TGTGCCAGCCGGCCAGAAGCCAAAAACATTCAGTACTTC. Translated: CASRPEAKNIQYF. V usage is TRBV19 and J usage is TRBJ2-4; D remains ambiguous. The CDR3 has 13 amino acids. Germline CDR1 and CDR2: LNHDA and SQIVND (reference sequence). V was cut by 9 bases and J by 0 bases, with 9 bases left in between.

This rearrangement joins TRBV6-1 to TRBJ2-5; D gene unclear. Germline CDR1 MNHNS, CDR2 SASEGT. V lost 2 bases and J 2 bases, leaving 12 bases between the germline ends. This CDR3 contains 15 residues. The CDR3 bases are TGTGCCAGCAGTGAACTCATCCTAGAACAAGAGACCCAGTACTTC. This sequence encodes CASSELILEQETQYF.

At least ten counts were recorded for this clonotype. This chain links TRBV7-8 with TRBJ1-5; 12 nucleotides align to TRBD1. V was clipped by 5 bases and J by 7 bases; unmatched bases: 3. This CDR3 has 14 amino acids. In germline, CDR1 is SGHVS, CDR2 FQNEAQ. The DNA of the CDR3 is TGTGCCAGCAGCCAGGGACAGGGGGCGCAGCCCCAGCATTTT. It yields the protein CASSQGQGAQPQHF. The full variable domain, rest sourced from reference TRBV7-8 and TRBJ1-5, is GAGVSQSPRYKVAKRGQDVALRCDPISGHVSLFWYQQALGQGPEFLTYFQNEAQLDKSGLPSDRFFAERPEGSVSTLKIQRTQQEDSAVYLCASSQGQGAQPQHFGDGTRLSIL.

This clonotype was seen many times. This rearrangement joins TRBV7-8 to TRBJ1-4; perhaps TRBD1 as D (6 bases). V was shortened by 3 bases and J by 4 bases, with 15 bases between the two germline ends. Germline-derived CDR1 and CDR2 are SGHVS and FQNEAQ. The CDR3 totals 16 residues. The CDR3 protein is CASSFKQGIGNEKLFF. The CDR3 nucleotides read TGTGCCAGCAGCTTTAAACAGGGCATTGGTAATGAAAAACTGTTTTTT.